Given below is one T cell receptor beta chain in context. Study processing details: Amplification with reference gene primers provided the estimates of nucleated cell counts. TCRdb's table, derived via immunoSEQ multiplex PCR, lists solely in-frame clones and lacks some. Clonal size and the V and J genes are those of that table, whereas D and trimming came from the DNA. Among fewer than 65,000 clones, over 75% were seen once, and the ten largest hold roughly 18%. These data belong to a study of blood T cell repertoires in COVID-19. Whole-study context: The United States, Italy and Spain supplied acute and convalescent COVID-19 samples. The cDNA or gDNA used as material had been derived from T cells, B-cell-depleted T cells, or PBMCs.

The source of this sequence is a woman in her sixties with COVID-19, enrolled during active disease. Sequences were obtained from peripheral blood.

The CDR3: CASSQDGGAAPDTQYF. In nucleotides, the CDR3 is TGCGCCAGCAGCCAAGATGGAGGAGCGGCCCCAGATACGCAGTATTTT. The V and J genes are TRBV4-1 and TRBJ2-3; possible D gene TRBD2, 5 bases. V gave up 0 bases and J gave up 4 bases, with 14 bases separating them. The CDR3 totals 16 residues. Germline V gene data show CDR1 as MGHRA and CDR2 as YSYEKL.